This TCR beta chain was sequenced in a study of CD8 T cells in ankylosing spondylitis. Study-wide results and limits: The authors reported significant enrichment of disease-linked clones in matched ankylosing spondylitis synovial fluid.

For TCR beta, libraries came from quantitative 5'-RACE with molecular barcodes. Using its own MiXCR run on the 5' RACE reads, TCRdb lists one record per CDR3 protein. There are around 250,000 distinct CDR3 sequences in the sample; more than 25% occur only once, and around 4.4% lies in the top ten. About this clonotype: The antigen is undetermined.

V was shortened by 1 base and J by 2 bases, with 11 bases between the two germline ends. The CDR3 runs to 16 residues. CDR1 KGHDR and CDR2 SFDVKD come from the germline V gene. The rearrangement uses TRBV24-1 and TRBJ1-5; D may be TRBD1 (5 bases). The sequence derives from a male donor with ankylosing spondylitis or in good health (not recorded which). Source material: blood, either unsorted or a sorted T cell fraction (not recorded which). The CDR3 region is CATSDFPGTRNQPQHF. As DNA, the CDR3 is TGTGCCACCAGTGATTTTCCAGGGACGCGCAATCAGCCCCAGCATTTT.